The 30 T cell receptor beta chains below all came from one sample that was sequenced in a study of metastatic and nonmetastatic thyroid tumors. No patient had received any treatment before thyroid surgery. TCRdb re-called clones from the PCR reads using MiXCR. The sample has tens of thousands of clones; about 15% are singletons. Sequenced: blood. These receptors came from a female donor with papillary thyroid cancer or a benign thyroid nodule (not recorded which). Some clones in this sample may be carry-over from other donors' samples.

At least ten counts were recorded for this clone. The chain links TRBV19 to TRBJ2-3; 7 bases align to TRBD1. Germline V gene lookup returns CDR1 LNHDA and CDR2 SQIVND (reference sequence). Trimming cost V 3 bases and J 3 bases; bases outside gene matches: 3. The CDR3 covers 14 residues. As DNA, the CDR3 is TGTGCCAGTAGTATCGGGACAGCAACAGATACGCAGTATTTT. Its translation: CASSIGTATDTQYF.

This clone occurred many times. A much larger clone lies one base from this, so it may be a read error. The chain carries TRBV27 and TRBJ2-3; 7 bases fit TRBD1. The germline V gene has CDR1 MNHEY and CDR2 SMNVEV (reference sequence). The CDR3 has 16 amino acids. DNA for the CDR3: TGTACCAGCAGTTTCGGACAGGCCCCGTGGACAGATACGCAGTATTTT. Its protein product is CTSSFGQAPWTDTQYF.

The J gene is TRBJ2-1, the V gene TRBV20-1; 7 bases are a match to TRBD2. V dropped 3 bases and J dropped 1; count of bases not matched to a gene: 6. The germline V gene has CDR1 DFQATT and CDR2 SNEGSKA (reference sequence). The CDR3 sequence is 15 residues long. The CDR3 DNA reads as TGCAGTGCTAGGCGCGGGAGTGGTTCCTACAATGAGCAGTTCTTC. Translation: CSARRGSGSYNEQFF.

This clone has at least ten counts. The chain's CDR3 is CSARGANEQFF. CDR3 coding DNA: TGCAGTGCTAGAGGGGCCAATGAGCAGTTCTTC. The rearrangement uses TRBV20-1 and TRBJ2-1; D gene uncertain. V was clipped by 1 base and J by 6 bases, with 4 bases between them. CDR1 is DFQATT, CDR2 SNEGSKA, per germline (reference sequence). The CDR3 spans 11 residues.

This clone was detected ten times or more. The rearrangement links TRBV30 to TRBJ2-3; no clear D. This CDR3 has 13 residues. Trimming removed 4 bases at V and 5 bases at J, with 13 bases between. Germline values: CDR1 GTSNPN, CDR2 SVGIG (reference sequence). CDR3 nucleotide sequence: TGTGCCTGGACTGTCGACCCACTAGATACGCAGTATTTT. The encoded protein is CAWTVDPLDTQYF.

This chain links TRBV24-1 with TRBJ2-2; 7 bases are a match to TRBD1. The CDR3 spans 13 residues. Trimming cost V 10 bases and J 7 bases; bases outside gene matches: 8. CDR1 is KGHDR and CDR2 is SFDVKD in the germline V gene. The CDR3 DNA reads TGTGCCACGAGACAGGGCTCGGACGGGGAGCTGTTTTTT. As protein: CATRQGSDGELFF.

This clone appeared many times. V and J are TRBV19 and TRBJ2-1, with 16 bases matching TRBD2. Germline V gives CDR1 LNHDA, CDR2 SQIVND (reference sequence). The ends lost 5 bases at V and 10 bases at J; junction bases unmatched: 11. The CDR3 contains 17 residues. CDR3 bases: TGTGCCAGTAGTTCCCCCGGGACTAGCGGGAGGGCCGGAGAGCAGTTCTTC. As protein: CASSSPGTSGRAGEQFF.

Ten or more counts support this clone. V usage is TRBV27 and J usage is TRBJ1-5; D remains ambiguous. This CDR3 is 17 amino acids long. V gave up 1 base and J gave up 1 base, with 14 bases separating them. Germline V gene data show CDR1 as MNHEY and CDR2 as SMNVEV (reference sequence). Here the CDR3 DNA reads TGTGCCAGCAGTTTATATCCGGGCCGGCAGAGCAATCAGCCCCAGCATTTT. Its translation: CASSLYPGRQSNQPQHF.

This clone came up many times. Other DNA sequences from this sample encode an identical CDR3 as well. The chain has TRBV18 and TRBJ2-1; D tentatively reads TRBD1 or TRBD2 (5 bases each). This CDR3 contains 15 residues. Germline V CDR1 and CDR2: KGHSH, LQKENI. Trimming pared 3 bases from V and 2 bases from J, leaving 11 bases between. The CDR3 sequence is CASSPLGTPYNEQFF. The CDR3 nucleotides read TGTGCCAGCTCACCCTTAGGGACCCCCTACAATGAGCAGTTCTTC.

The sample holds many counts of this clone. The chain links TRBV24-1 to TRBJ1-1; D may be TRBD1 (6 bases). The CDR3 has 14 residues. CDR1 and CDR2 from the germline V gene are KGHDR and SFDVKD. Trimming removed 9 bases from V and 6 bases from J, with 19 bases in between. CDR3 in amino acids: CATSRGGGGSEAFF. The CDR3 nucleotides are TGTGCCACCTCCCGCGGGGGCGGGGGTTCTGAAGCTTTCTTT.

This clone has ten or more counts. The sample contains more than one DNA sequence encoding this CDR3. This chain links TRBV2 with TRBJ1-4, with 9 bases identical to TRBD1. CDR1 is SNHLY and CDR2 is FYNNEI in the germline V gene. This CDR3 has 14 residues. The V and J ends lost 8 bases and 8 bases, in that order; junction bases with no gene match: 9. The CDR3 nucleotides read TGTGCCAGCGGCACCGGGACAGGGAGGGAAAAACTGTTTTTT. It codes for CASGTGTGREKLFF.

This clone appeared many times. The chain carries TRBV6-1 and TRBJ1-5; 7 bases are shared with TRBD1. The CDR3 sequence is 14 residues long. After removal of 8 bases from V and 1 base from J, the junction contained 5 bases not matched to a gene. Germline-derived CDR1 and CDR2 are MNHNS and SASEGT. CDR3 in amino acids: CASETGASNQPQHF. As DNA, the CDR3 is TGTGCCAGCGAAACAGGGGCAAGCAATCAGCCCCAGCATTTT.

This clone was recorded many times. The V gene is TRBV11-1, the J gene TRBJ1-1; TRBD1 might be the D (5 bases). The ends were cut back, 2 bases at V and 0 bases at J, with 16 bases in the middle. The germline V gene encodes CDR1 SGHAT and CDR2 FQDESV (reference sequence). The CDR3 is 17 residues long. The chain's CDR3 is CASSLTHSDRLNTEAFF. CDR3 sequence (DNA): TGTGCCAGCAGCTTAACCCACTCCGACAGACTGAACACTGAAGCTTTCTTT.

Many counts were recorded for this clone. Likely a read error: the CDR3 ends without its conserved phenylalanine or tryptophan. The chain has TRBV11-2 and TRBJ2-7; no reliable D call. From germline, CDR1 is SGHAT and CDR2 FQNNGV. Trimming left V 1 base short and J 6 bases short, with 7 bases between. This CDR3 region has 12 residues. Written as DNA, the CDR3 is TGTGCCAGCAGCTTAGTGGTATCCGAGCAGTACCTC. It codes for CASSLVVSEQYL.

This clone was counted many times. The DNA of the CDR3 is TGCGCCAGCAGTGATCGGGACTACGGGGAACAGTACTTC. It translates to CASSDRDYGEQYF. The rearrangement joins TRBV10-1 to TRBJ2-7, with 7 bases matching TRBD2. Unmatched junction bases numbered 9, after V lost 3 bases and J lost 10 bases. Germline V gives CDR1 WNHNN, CDR2 SYGVQD (reference sequence). This CDR3 spans 13 amino acids.

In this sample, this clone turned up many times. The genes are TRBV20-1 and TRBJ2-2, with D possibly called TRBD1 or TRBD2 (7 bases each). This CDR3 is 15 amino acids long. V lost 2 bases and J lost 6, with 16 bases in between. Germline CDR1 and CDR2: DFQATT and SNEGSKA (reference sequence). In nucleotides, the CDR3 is TGCAGTGCTAGATATCTACAGGGGAGGGCCGGGGAGCTGTTTTTT. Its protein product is CSARYLQGRAGELFF.

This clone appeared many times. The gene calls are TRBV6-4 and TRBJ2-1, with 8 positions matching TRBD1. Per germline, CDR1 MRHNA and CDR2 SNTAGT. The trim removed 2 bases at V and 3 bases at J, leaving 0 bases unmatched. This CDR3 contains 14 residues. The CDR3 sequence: CASSDTGGYNEQFF. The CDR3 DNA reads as TGTGCCAGCAGTGACACAGGGGGCTACAATGAGCAGTTCTTC.

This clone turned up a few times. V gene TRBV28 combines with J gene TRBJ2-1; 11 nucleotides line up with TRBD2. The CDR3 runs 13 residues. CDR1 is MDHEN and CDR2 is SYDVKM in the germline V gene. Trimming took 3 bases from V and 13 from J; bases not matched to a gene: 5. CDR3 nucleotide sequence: TGTGCCAGCAGTTTGACTAGCGGGGATTATCAGTTCTTC. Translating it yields CASSLTSGDYQFF. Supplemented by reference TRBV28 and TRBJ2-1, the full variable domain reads DVKVTQSSRYLVKRTGEKVFLECVQDMDHENMFWYRQDPGLGLRLIYFSYDVKMKEKGDIPEGYSVSREKKERFSLILESASTNQTSMYLCASSLTSGDYQFFGPGTRLTVL.

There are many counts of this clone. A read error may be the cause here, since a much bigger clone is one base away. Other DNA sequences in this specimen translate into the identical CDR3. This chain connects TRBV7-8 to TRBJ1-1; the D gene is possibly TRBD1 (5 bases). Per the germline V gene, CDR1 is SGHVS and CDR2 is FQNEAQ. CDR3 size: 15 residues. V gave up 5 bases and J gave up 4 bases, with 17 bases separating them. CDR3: CASSLVEGRSTEAFF. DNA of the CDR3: TGTGCCAGCAGCCTCGTCGAGGGGCGGAGCACTGAAGCTTTCTTT. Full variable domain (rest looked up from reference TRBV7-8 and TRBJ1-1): GAGVSQSPRYKVAKRGQDVALRCDPISGHVSLFWYQQALGQGPEFLTYFQNEAQLDKSGLPSDRFFAERPEGSVSTLKIQRTQQEDSAVYLCASSLVEGRSTEAFFGQGTRLTVV.

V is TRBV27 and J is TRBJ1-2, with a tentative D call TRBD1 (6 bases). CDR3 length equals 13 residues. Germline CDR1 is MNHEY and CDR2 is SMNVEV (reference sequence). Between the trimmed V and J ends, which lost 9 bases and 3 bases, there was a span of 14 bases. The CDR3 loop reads CARRGGSDYGYTF. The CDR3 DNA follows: TGTGCCAGAAGGGGGGGGAGCGACTATGGCTACACCTTC.

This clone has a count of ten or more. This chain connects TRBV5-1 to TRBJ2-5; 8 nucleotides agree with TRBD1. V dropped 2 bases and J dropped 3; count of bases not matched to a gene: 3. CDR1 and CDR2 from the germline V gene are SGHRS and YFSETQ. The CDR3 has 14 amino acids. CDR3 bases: TGCGCCAGCAGCTTTCAGACAGGGGAAGAGACCCAGTACTTC. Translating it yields CASSFQTGEETQYF.

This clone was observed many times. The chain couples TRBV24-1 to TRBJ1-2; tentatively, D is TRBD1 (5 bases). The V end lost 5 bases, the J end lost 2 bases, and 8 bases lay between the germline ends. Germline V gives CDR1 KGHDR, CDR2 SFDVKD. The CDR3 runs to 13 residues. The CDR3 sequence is CATSGTPNYGYTF. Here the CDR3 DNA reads TGTGCCACCAGTGGGACACCGAACTATGGCTACACCTTC.

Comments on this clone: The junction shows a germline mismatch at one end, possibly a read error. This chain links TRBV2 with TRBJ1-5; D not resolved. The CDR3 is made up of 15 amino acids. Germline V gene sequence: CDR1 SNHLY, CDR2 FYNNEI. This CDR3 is CASSGEGGINQPQHF. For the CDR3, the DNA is TGTGCCAGCAGTGGAGAAGGCGGGATCAATCAGCCCCAGCATTTC.

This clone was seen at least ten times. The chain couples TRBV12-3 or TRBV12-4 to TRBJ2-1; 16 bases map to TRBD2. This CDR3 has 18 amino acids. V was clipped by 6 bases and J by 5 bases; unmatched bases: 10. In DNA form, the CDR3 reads TGTGCCAGCAGGCTTGGGACTAGCGGGAGGGCCATCAACAATGAGCAGTTCTTC. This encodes CASRLGTSGRAINNEQFF.

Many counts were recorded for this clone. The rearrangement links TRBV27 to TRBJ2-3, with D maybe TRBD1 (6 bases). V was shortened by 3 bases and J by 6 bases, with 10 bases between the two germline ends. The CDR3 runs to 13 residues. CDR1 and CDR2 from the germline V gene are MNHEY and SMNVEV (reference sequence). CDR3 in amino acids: CASSFRGSDTQYF. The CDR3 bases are TGTGCCAGCAGTTTCAGGGGAAGCGATACGCAGTATTTT.

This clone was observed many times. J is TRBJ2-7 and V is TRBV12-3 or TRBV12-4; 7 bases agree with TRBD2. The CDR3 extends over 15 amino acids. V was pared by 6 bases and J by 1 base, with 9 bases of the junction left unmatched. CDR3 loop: CASSPGPSGSYEQYF. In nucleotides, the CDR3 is TGTGCCAGCAGCCCGGGTCCTAGCGGATCCTACGAGCAGTACTTC.

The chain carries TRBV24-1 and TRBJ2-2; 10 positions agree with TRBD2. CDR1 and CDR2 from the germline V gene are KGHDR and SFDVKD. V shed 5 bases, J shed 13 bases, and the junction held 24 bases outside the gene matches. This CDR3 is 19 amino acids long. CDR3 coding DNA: TGTGCCACCAGTGTCCCACCCTCTCTAGCGGGAGCGAACACCGTGGGGCTGTTTTTT. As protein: CATSVPPSLAGANTVGLFF.

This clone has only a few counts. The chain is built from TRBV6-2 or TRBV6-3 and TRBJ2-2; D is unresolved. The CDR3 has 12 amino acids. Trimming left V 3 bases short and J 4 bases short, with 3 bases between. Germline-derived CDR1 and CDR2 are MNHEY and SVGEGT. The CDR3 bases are TGTGCCAGCAGTTATACCACCGGGGAGCTGTTTTTT. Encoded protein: CASSYTTGELFF.

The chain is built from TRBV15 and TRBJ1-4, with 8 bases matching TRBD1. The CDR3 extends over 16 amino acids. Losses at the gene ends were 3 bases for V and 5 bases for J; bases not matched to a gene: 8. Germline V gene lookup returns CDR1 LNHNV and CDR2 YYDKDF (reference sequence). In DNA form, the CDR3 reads TGTGCCACCAGCAGGGACAGGGATGATGAGAATGAAAAACTGTTTTTT. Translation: CATSRDRDDENEKLFF.

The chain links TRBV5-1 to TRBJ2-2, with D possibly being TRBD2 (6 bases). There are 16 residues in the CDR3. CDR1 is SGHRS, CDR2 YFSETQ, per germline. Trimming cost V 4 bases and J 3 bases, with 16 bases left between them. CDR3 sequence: CASSRTIGTDTGELFF. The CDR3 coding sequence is TGCGCCAGCAGCCGGACTATCGGGACTGACACCGGGGAGCTGTTTTTT.